This TCR beta chain was recovered during a study of CD8 T cells in ankylosing spondylitis. Whole-study results and caveats: Researchers reportedly found disease-linked clones significantly enriched in matched ankylosing spondylitis synovial fluid. For ankylosing spondylitis blood, a TCR beta motif of several highly homologous variants appeared characteristic.

This clonotype was recorded many times. Its antigen remains unidentified. Quantitative 5'-RACE with molecular barcodes produced the TCR beta libraries. Each CDR3 protein is one row after TCRdb ran MiXCR on the 5' RACE reads. Altogether over 95,000 distinct CDR3 sequences are present, about 8.3% being singletons, with the ten largest covering around 10%. The CDR3 runs to 17 residues. In germline, CDR1 is MNHEY, CDR2 SVGEGT. Trimming stripped 2 bases from V and 5 bases from J, with 19 bases between. The clonotype was recovered from a male donor with ankylosing spondylitis or in good health (not recorded which). Specimen: blood, either unsorted or a sorted T cell fraction (not recorded which). This chain joins TRBV6-2 or TRBV6-3 and TRBJ1-5, with D uncertain. The CDR3 protein is CASSYGFIKRRDQPQHF. The DNA for the CDR3 is TGTGCCAGCAGTTACGGCTTCATTAAAAGAAGGGATCAGCCCCAGCATTTT.